A single sample is the source of the 11 T cell receptor beta chains below, sequenced in a study of CD8+CD57+ T cells in acquired aplastic anemia. Individuals selected for sequencing had exhibited CD8+CD57+ cell expansion on flow cytometry. Genomic DNA, serving as template, underwent TCR beta VDJ and CDR3 profiling. TCRdb itself ran the reads through MiXCR, one entry per CDR3 protein. The data hold around 430,000 distinct CDR3 sequences, with approximately 32% observed a single time. The source material was sorted CD4+, CD8+, or CD8+CD57+ T cells (not recorded which) from PBMCs. The source of these receptors is a human donor with aplastic anemia.

The chain carries TRBV9 and TRBJ2-5, with 8 bases lining up with TRBD1. The junction had 10 bases not matched to a gene; V was cut back by 5 bases and J by 1 base. The CDR3 totals 16 residues. In germline, CDR1 is SGDLS, CDR2 YYNGEE. The CDR3 region has the DNA TGTGCCAGCAGTTCACGGACAGGGTATATCCAAGAGACCCAGTACTTC. Its protein is CASSSRTGYIQETQYF.

This clonotype was observed a few times. The J gene is TRBJ2-3, the V gene TRBV5-4; the D gene is possibly TRBD2 (7 bases). Per germline, CDR1 SGHNT and CDR2 YYREEE (reference sequence). V lost 2 bases, J lost 1 base, and 17 bases lay in between. This CDR3 spans 17 amino acids. CDR3 nucleotide sequence: TGTGCCAGCAGCTTCTGGGGGGGCAAGCAAGGCACAGATACGCAGTATTTT. Translated: CASSFWGGKQGTDTQYF. The variable domain in full, with the rest retrieved from reference TRBV5-4 and TRBJ2-3, is ETGVTQSPTHLIKTRGQQVTLRCSSQSGHNTVSWYQQALGQGPQFIFQYYREEENGRGNFPPRFSGLQFPNYSSELNVNALELDDSALYLCASSFWGGKQGTDTQYFGPGTRLTVL.

The chain employs TRBV4-2 and TRBJ2-2, with D possibly being TRBD1 (6 bases). The CDR3 sequence is 12 residues long. Germline lookup yields CDR1 LGHNA and CDR2 YNFKEQ. V was clipped by 8 bases and J by 7 bases, with 11 bases between them. In nucleotides, the CDR3 is TGTGCCAGCGGGCCAGGGGTCGGGGAGCTGTTTTTT. The encoded protein is CASGPGVGELFF.

V is TRBV10-3 and J is TRBJ1-1, with TRBD1 matching over 10 bases. The CDR3 loop spans 12 amino acids. With V trimmed by 6 bases and J by 11 bases, 6 bases remained unmatched. From germline, CDR1 is ENHRY and CDR2 SYGVKD. The CDR3 spells CAISGTGAVAFF. The CDR3 region has the DNA TGTGCCATCAGCGGGACAGGGGCGGTGGCTTTCTTT.

As concerns this clonotype: This may arise from a read error, as a much more abundant clone is one base away. V usage is TRBV9 and J usage is TRBJ1-2; D is undetermined. V shed 7 bases and J shed 6 bases, with 13 bases lying between them. Per germline, CDR1 SGDLS and CDR2 YYNGEE. The CDR3 has 12 residues. CDR3 residues: CASGSLGDGYTF. CDR3 DNA: TGTGCCAGCGGCTCACTTGGGGATGGCTACACCTTC.

On this clonotype itself: One junction end does not reproduce the germline sequence, and a read error may be involved. The V and J genes are TRBV6-1 and TRBJ1-3; D is possibly TRBD1 (6 bases). This CDR3 is built from 14 residues. CDR1 and CDR2 from the germline V gene are MNHNS and SASEGT. CDR3 protein: CASSPRGVGSTIYF. CDR3 bases: TGTGCCAGCAGTCCCAGGGGAGTTGGAAGCACCATATATTTT.

A word on this clonotype: The CDR3 end shows no conserved phenylalanine or tryptophan, and so a read error is likely. The chain employs TRBV29-1 and TRBJ1-1; a possible D gene is TRBD1 (6 bases). Germline CDR1 is SQVTM and CDR2 is ANQGSEA. The CDR3 has 15 amino acids. The CDR3 coding sequence is TGTGCCAGCAGCCCGACTCGAACAGGGTCTACGGGAGCTTTCTCT. This gives the protein CASSPTRTGSTGAFS.

At least ten counts were recorded for this clonotype. The V gene is TRBV6-5, the J gene TRBJ1-2; D may be TRBD1 (6 bases). CDR3 size: 15 residues. From germline, CDR1 is MNHEY and CDR2 SVGAGI. V gave up 0 bases and J gave up 4 bases, with 12 bases separating them. The CDR3 reads CASSYSVRDTYGYTF. CDR3 bases: TGTGCCAGCAGTTACTCGGTACGGGACACCTATGGCTACACCTTC.

In DNA form, the CDR3 reads TGTGCCAGCAGTCCGCCCGGGACAGGGACTGAAAAACTGTTTTTT. This codes for CASSPPGTGTEKLFF. The chain couples TRBV25-1 to TRBJ1-4; 9 bases map to TRBD1. V dropped 5 bases and J dropped 7; count of bases not matched to a gene: 8. Germline V gives CDR1 MGHDK, CDR2 SYGVNS. The CDR3 is made up of 15 amino acids.

This clonotype was observed many times. The CDR3 spells CASSLDVGTEAFF. Here the CDR3 DNA reads TGTGCCAGCAGCTTAGACGTGGGCACTGAAGCTTTCTTT. The rearrangement uses TRBV7-6 and TRBJ1-1, with D uncertain. Trimming stripped 1 base from V and 4 bases from J, with 7 bases between. This CDR3 is 13 amino acids long. Germline-derived CDR1 and CDR2 are SGHVS and FNYEAQ.

The V and J genes are TRBV11-2 and TRBJ1-5, with D uncertain. Trimming took off 0 bases at V and 3 bases at J, with 9 bases between the two ends. Germline CDR1 SGHAT, CDR2 FQNNGV. This CDR3 region has 15 residues. Here the CDR3 reads CASSLEALNNQPQHF. DNA of the CDR3: TGTGCCAGCAGCTTAGAGGCGCTCAACAATCAGCCCCAGCATTTT.